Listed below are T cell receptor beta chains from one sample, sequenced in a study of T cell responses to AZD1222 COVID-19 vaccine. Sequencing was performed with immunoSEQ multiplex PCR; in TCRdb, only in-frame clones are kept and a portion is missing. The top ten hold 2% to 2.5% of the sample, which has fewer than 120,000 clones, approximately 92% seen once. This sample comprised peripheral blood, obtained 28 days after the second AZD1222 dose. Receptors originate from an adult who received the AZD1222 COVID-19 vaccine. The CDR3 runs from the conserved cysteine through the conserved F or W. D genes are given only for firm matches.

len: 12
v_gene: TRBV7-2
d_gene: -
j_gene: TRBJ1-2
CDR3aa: CASSPGQYGYTF

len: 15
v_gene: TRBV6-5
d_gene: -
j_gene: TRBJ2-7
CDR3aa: CASTYSGRESYEQYF

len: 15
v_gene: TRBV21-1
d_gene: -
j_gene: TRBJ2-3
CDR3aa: CASSNDRGCTDTQYF

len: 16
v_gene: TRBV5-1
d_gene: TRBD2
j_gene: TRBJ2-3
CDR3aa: CASTLEGGGATDTQYF

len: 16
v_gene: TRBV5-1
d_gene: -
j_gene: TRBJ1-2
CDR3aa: CASSLSARVMNYGYTF

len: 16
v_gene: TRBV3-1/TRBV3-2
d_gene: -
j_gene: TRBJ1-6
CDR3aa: CAGPDYDVGYNSPLHF

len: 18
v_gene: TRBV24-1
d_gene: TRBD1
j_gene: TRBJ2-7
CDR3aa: CATSDLWRGTGATYEQYF

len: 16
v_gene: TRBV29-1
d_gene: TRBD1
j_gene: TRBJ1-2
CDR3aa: CSVEDPGQGGLYGYTF

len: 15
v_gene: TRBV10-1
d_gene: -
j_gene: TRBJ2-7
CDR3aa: CASSDRVGLAGEQYF

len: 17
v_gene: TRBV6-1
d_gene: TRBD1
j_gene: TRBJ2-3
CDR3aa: CASSEAWGTGITDTQYF

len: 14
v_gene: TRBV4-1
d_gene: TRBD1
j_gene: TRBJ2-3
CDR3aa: CASSQGQGEDTQYF

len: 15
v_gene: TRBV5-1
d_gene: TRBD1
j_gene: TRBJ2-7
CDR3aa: CASSLGGTGSYEQYF

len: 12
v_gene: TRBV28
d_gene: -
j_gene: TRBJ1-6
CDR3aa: CASSSGNSPLHF

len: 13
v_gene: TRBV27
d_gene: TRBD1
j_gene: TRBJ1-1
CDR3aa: CASSLTTGAEAFF

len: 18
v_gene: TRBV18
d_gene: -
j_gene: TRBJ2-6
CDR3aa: CASSPPGLLGSGANVLTF

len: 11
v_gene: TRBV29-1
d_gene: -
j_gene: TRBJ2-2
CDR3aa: CSVPLRGELFF

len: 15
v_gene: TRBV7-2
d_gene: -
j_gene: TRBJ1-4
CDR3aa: CASSLVGAGNEKLFF

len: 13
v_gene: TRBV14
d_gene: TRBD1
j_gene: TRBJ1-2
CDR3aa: CASSQVQGGGYTF

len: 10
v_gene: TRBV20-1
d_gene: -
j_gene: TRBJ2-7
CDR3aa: CSASENEQYF